The 10 T cell receptor beta chains reported below all come from one sample, sequenced in a study of blood T cell repertoires in COVID-19. Data came from immunoSEQ multiplex PCR; TCRdb stores just in-frame clones and leaves some out. There are 140,000 or so clones in the sample; approximately 84% occur only once, and 1.5% to 2% lies in the top ten. The sequenced material came from PBMCs or T cells enriched from blood (not recorded which). Source of these receptors: a woman aged 18-35 years who had been exposed to COVID-19.

CDR3 region: CASSYLEGAVYEQYF. The CDR3 DNA sequence: TGTGCCAGCAGTTACTTGGAGGGCGCGGTCTACGAGCAGTACTTC. This rearrangement joins TRBV6-5 to TRBJ2-7; a possible D gene is TRBD2 (6 bases). CDR1 and CDR2 from the germline V gene are MNHEY and SVGAGI. The ends were cut back, 1 base at V and 3 bases at J, with 13 bases in the middle. This CDR3 region has 15 residues.

The J gene is TRBJ2-3, the V gene TRBV19; 9 nucleotides match TRBD2. CDR3 size: 14 residues. The V and J ends lost 8 bases and 4 bases, in that order; junction bases with no gene match: 7. Germline values: CDR1 LNHDA, CDR2 SQIVND (reference sequence). CDR3: CASSLAGYPDTQYF. Here the CDR3 DNA reads TGTGCCAGTTCCCTAGCGGGATACCCAGATACGCAGTATTTT.

This clone appeared once. The chain combines TRBV7-9 with TRBJ1-2; maybe TRBD1 (6 bases). Germline V gene data show CDR1 as SEHNR and CDR2 as FQNEAQ (reference sequence). The CDR3 has 16 amino acids. V was clipped by 3 bases and J by 3 bases, with 17 bases between them. CDR3 residues: CASSFRGTGRDYGYTF. CDR3 in DNA: TGTGCCAGCAGCTTCAGGGGCACAGGGAGGGACTATGGCTACACCTTC.

This chain connects TRBV7-9 to TRBJ2-7, with D hard to call. Germline V CDR1 and CDR2: SEHNR, FQNEAQ (reference sequence). V was clipped by 6 bases and J by 2 bases, with 8 bases between them. This CDR3 has 12 amino acids. CDR3 in DNA: TGTGCCAGCAGGATGACTCCCTACGAGCAGTACTTC. Amino acids: CASRMTPYEQYF. Drawing the rest from reference TRBV7-9 and TRBJ2-7, the complete variable domain is DTGVSQNPRHKITKRGQNVTFRCDPISEHNRLYWYRQTLGQGPEFLTYFQNEAQLEKSRLLSDRFSAERPKGSFSTLEIQRTEQGDSAMYLCASRMTPYEQYFGPGTRLTVT.

The chain links TRBV18 to TRBJ2-2; 7 bases are a match to TRBD2. The CDR3 runs 15 residues. Germline V gene data show CDR1 as KGHSH and CDR2 as LQKENI. Trimming took 4 bases from V and 4 from J; bases not matched to a gene: 6. CDR3 DNA: TGTGCCAGCTCACTTACTAGCGAGATCACCGGGGAGCTGTTTTTT. Its translation: CASSLTSEITGELFF.

The V call is TRBV19, the J call TRBJ1-2; the D is unclear. This CDR3 is 11 amino acids long. The ends were cut back, 5 bases at V and 8 bases at J, with 9 bases in the middle. Germline assignment: CDR1 LNHDA and CDR2 SQIVND (reference sequence). CDR3 in DNA: TGTGCCAGTAGTTTCGCCTACGGCTACACCTTC. This codes for CASSFAYGYTF.

The gene calls are TRBV2 and TRBJ2-6, with D perhaps matching TRBD1 (6 bases). The CDR3 has 15 amino acids. CDR1 is SNHLY, CDR2 FYNNEI, per germline. The germline V and J ends were trimmed by 8 bases and 2 bases, with 13 bases remaining between them. The CDR3 DNA is TGTGCCAGCTCGACCCAGGGGACTGGGGCCAACGTCCTGACTTTC. This codes for CASSTQGTGANVLTF.

The chain uses TRBV20-1 and TRBJ2-7; D ambiguous. This CDR3 is 11 amino acids long. Germline-derived CDR1 and CDR2 are DFQATT and SNEGSKA (reference sequence). The germline V and J ends were trimmed by 6 bases and 6 bases, with 12 bases remaining between them. The CDR3 DNA reads TGCAGTGCCGCTACAGTGGGCGAGCAGTACTTC. It specifies CSAATVGEQYF.

The chain joins TRBV5-5 to TRBJ2-3; D remains ambiguous. The CDR3 has 16 residues. The V end lost 0 bases, the J end lost 2 bases, and 13 bases lay between the germline ends. Germline lookup yields CDR1 SGHKS and CDR2 YYEKEE (reference sequence). This CDR3 is CASSLVHMGFTDTQYF. The CDR3 bases are TGTGCCAGCAGCTTGGTTCATATGGGCTTCACAGATACGCAGTATTTT.

The sample holds one count of this clone. The rearrangement uses TRBV7-9 and TRBJ1-1, with D unresolved. Germline V CDR1 and CDR2: SEHNR, FQNEAQ (reference sequence). The V end lost 6 bases, the J end lost 4 bases, and 6 bases lay between the germline ends. The length of the CDR3 is 11 residues. In DNA, the CDR3 is TGTGCCAGCAGACAGTCCACTGAAGCTTTCTTT. This gives the protein CASRQSTEAFF.